The 31 T cell receptor beta chains in this list originate from one sample, sequenced in a study of human T cells and chemical hapten exposure. TCRdb called the RACE reads again in MiXCR, with one record for every CDR3 protein. Among about 130,000 distinct CDR3 sequences listed, more than 7.5% were seen once. The time point denotes: healthy volunteer bleed at 2 weeks. The study extracted total RNA from unfractionated whole blood. The sequenced material came from whole blood. The source is a male donor in good health. Some clones in this sample may be carry-over from other donors' samples.

The chain carries TRBV7-2 and TRBJ1-2, with a weak D call TRBD1 (5 bases). V shed 4 bases and J shed 5 bases, with 35 bases lying between them. This CDR3 has 21 amino acids. Germline CDR1 SGHTA, CDR2 FQGNSA. CDR3 sequence: CASSSIQSRGRRQMLLYGYTF. In nucleotides, the CDR3 is TGTGCCAGCAGCTCCATACAATCGAGGGGACGGCGTCAGATGCTTCTTTATGGCTACACCTTC.

There are a few counts of this clonotype. V gene TRBV4-1 combines with J gene TRBJ2-3; 8 positions agree with TRBD2. V shed 2 bases and J 2 bases; nucleotides not matched to a gene: 6. The CDR3 contains 16 residues. The germline CDR1 and CDR2 sequences are MGHRA and YSYEKL. The CDR3 here is CASSQLTSGPTDTQYF. The DNA of the CDR3 is TGCGCCAGCAGCCAACTTACTAGCGGTCCCACAGATACGCAGTATTTT.

This clonotype has ten or more counts. The gene calls are TRBV7-2 and TRBJ1-5; perhaps TRBD1 as D (5 bases). The CDR3 is made up of 14 amino acids. In germline, CDR1 is SGHTA, CDR2 FQGNSA. Between the trimmed V and J ends, which lost 3 bases and 4 bases, there was a span of 10 bases. CDR3 protein: CASSFGTVNQPQHF. CDR3 sequence (DNA): TGTGCCAGCAGCTTCGGGACTGTTAATCAGCCCCAGCATTTT. The variable domain in full, completed from reference TRBV7-2 and TRBJ1-5, reads GAGVSQSPSNKVTEKGKDVELRCDPISGHTALYWYRQSLGQGLEFLIYFQGNSAPDKSGLPSDRFSAERTGGSVSTLTIQRTQQEDSAVYLCASSFGTVNQPQHFGDGTRLSIL.

This clonotype was detected many times. J is TRBJ1-5 and V is TRBV4-2; no clear D. CDR3 length equals 14 residues. Trimming took 6 bases from V and 1 from J, leaving 10 bases between them. CDR1 LGHNA and CDR2 YNFKEQ come from the germline V gene. The CDR3 reads CASSGPASNQPQHF. In DNA, the CDR3 is TGTGCCAGCAGTGGCCCAGCAAGCAATCAGCCCCAGCATTTT.

In this sample, this clonotype turned up a few times. The chain uses TRBV10-3 and TRBJ2-2; weak D call: TRBD1 (7 bases). In germline, CDR1 is ENHRY, CDR2 SYGVKD. Trimming stripped 3 bases from V and 4 bases from J, with 15 bases between. The CDR3 is made up of 16 amino acids. The chain's CDR3 is CAISDPGDSSTGELFF. CDR3 coding DNA: TGTGCCATCAGTGACCCGGGGGACAGCTCCACCGGGGAGCTGTTTTTT.

The chain is built from TRBV4-3 and TRBJ2-7, with D uncertain. V was pared by 4 bases and J by 7 bases, with 23 bases between. The CDR3 has 16 residues. Per the germline V gene, CDR1 is LGHNA and CDR2 is YSLEER. CDR3 sequence: CASSPGLDLPMGEQYF. CDR3 DNA: TGCGCCAGCAGCCCCGGGTTAGACCTCCCGATGGGGGAGCAGTACTTC.

The V and J genes are TRBV5-6 and TRBJ2-1; 8 nucleotides agree with TRBD1. V lost 2 bases to trimming and J lost 10 bases; unmatched junction nucleotides: 11. Looked up from germline, CDR1 is SGHDT and CDR2 is YYEEEE. The CDR3 has 15 residues. CDR3 sequence: CASSFWAGGYSEQFF. The CDR3 DNA follows: TGTGCCAGCAGCTTTTGGGCAGGGGGCTATAGCGAGCAGTTCTTC.

This clonotype was observed many times. This rearrangement joins TRBV12-3 or TRBV12-4 to TRBJ2-2; no firm D call. V was trimmed by 6 bases and J by 0 bases, leaving 14 bases between them. This CDR3 comprises 16 residues. In DNA, the CDR3 is TGTGCCAGCAGGCATAGACGGCTATCGAACACCGGGGAGCTGTTTTTT. Protein: CASRHRRLSNTGELFF.

This clonotype has a handful of counts. V and J are TRBV5-1 and TRBJ2-1; 9 bases agree with TRBD1. CDR1 SGHRS and CDR2 YFSETQ come from the germline V gene. There are 15 residues in the CDR3. Trimming removed 3 bases from V and 2 bases from J; junction bases left unmatched: 3. For the CDR3, the DNA is TGCGCCAGCAGCTCCCACAGGGGGCCCTACAATGAGCAGTTCTTC. Its protein product is CASSSHRGPYNEQFF.

The chain recombines TRBV6-5 with TRBJ2-3; D is uncertain. V was clipped by 8 bases and J by 1 base, with 1 base between them. Per germline, CDR1 MNHEY and CDR2 SVGAGI. The CDR3 is 10 amino acids. Here the CDR3 DNA reads TGTGCCAGCGGCACAGATACGCAGTATTTT. This codes for CASGTDTQYF.

The chain couples TRBV12-3 or TRBV12-4 to TRBJ2-7, with 7 bases aligning to TRBD1. V was clipped by 3 bases and J by 6 bases; unmatched bases: 2. CDR3 size: 12 residues. The CDR3 DNA sequence: TGTGCCAGCAGTTTGACAGGGATCGAGCAGTACTTC. It specifies CASSLTGIEQYF.

V usage is TRBV10-3 and J usage is TRBJ1-5, with TRBD1 as a possible D gene (5 bases). Germline loops: CDR1 ENHRY, CDR2 SYGVKD. Trimming pared 3 bases from V and 0 bases from J, leaving 6 bases between. CDR3 size: 14 residues. The CDR3 DNA follows: TGTGCCATCAGTGATGGGGCTAGCAATCAGCCCCAGCATTTT. It is translated as CAISDGASNQPQHF.

This clonotype was counted at least ten times. J is TRBJ2-3 and V is TRBV10-3; 8 nucleotides agree with TRBD2. V gave up 6 bases and J gave up 3 bases; unmatched junction bases: 2. Germline V gene sequence: CDR1 ENHRY, CDR2 SYGVKD. CDR3 length: 13 residues. DNA of the CDR3: TGTGCCATCAGCACTAGCGGAACAGATACGCAGTATTTT. It codes for CAISTSGTDTQYF.

This clonotype was counted many times. V is TRBV5-1 and J is TRBJ2-1; D assignment may be TRBD1 or TRBD2 (5 bases each). This CDR3 is 15 amino acids long. Germline V CDR1 and CDR2: SGHRS, YFSETQ. V was pared by 0 bases and J by 7 bases, with 14 bases between. CDR3 sequence: CASSLEVGKGNEQFF. CDR3 coding DNA: TGCGCCAGCAGCTTGGAGGTCGGGAAGGGGAATGAGCAGTTCTTC. The full variable domain, rest sourced from reference TRBV5-1 and TRBJ2-1, is KAGVTQTPRYLIKTRGQQVTLSCSPISGHRSVSWYQQTPGQGLQFLFEYFSETQRNKGNFPGRFSGRQFSNSRSEMNVSTLELGDSALYLCASSLEVGKGNEQFFGPGTRLTVL.

There are a few counts of this clonotype. The rearrangement links TRBV5-4 to TRBJ2-2; TRBD2 matches at 7 bases. The CDR3 extends over 15 amino acids. After removal of 0 bases from V and 7 bases from J, the junction contained 6 bases not matched to a gene. Germline-derived CDR1 and CDR2 are SGHNT and YYREEE (reference sequence). The CDR3 DNA follows: TGTGCCAGCAGCTTGGGACAGCGGGGAGGCGGGGAGCTGTTTTTT. This encodes CASSLGQRGGGELFF.

This chain uses TRBV6-2 or TRBV6-3 with TRBJ1-5; tentatively, D is TRBD1 (5 bases). V lost 0 bases, J lost 0 bases, and 9 bases lay in between. This CDR3 is built from 16 residues. Germline V lookup: CDR1 MNHEY, CDR2 SVGEGT. CDR3 sequence: CASSYSGGNSNQPQHF. The CDR3 DNA reads TGTGCCAGCAGTTACTCCGGGGGAAATAGCAATCAGCCCCAGCATTTT.

This chain uses TRBV12-3 or TRBV12-4 with TRBJ2-3; 9 bases align to TRBD1. The CDR3 is 16 residues long. J gave up 5 bases and V 3 bases, and 9 bases lay outside the gene matches. CDR3 bases: TGTGCCAGCAGTTTTACCGGACAGGGGAGGGGAGATACGCAGTATTTT. Protein: CASSFTGQGRGDTQYF.

This clonotype was seen a few times. The rearrangement joins TRBV4-1 to TRBJ1-6; 7 bases line up with TRBD1. V lost 3 bases to trimming and J lost 6 bases; unmatched junction nucleotides: 5. This CDR3 is 15 amino acids long. Germline V gene data show CDR1 as MGHRA and CDR2 as YSYEKL. In DNA form, the CDR3 reads TGCGCCAGCAGCCAGTCGACAGGGCCTAATTCACCCCTCCACTTT. Amino acids: CASSQSTGPNSPLHF.

This sequence joins TRBV12-3 or TRBV12-4 and TRBJ2-2; D is perhaps TRBD1 (5 bases). With 7 bases removed from V and 5 bases from J, the gap between germline ends came to 20 bases. CDR3 length equals 16 residues. The CDR3 loop is CASNPIDSRFTGELFF. CDR3 nucleotides: TGTGCCAGCAACCCCATTGACAGTCGGTTTACCGGGGAGCTGTTTTTT.

This clonotype has a handful of counts. The chain combines TRBV10-2 with TRBJ2-7, with D perhaps matching TRBD2 (5 bases). Trimming removed 3 bases at V and 0 bases at J, with 12 bases between. The CDR3 is made up of 15 amino acids. CDR1 and CDR2 from the germline V gene are WSHSY and SAAADI. The DNA for the CDR3 is TGCGCCAGCAGTGACGGACGGGAAGACTCCTACGAGCAGTACTTC. It specifies CASSDGREDSYEQYF.

This clonotype was detected many times. This chain links TRBV11-2 with TRBJ1-1; TRBD1 might be the D (6 bases). The V end was cut by 2 bases, the J end by 3 bases, with 10 bases between. Germline V lookup: CDR1 SGHAT, CDR2 FQNNGV. The CDR3 contains 14 residues. The CDR3 loop reads CASSLNRDYTEAFF. The CDR3 DNA reads as TGTGCCAGCAGCTTAAACAGGGATTACACTGAAGCTTTCTTT.

This clonotype was counted a few times. V gene TRBV20-1 combines with J gene TRBJ2-7, with TRBD2 matching over 8 bases. CDR1 and CDR2 from the germline V gene are DFQATT and SNEGSKA (reference sequence). The trim removed 4 bases at V and 6 bases at J, leaving 5 bases unmatched. This CDR3 has 12 residues. The CDR3 sequence: CSATGGPSEQYF. The CDR3 coding sequence is TGCAGTGCTACGGGGGGGCCAAGCGAGCAGTACTTC.

This clonotype was counted a few times. J is TRBJ2-1 and V is TRBV2, with TRBD1 matching 8 bases. This CDR3 spans 15 amino acids. With V trimmed by 6 bases and J by 0 bases, 4 bases remained unmatched. Germline CDR1 is SNHLY and CDR2 is FYNNEI. The CDR3 here is CASRQGTGSYNEQFF. The DNA of the CDR3 is TGTGCCAGCAGGCAAGGGACAGGCTCCTACAATGAGCAGTTCTTC.

The J gene is TRBJ2-7, the V gene TRBV6-1; 7 positions agree with TRBD2. Per germline, CDR1 MNHNS and CDR2 SASEGT. The V gene end was trimmed by 1 base and the J gene end by 4 bases; junction bases not matched to a gene: 7. This CDR3 region has 15 residues. CDR3 in amino acids: CASSEGPSGIYEQYF. The CDR3 DNA reads TGTGCCAGCAGTGAAGGTCCTAGCGGCATTTACGAGCAGTACTTC.

This clonotype was counted ten times or more. J is TRBJ1-2 and V is TRBV19, with 7 bases identical to TRBD1. V shed 0 bases, J shed 4 bases, and the junction held 5 bases outside the gene matches. The CDR3 is 15 residues long. Germline-derived CDR1 and CDR2 are LNHDA and SQIVND (reference sequence). CDR3: CASSIEGQRIYGYTF. The CDR3 region has the DNA TGTGCCAGTAGTATAGAGGGACAGCGCATCTATGGCTACACCTTC.

This clonotype has a handful of counts. The DNA for the CDR3 is TGTGCCAGCAGAGATCCGGGACAGTCCTACAATGAGCAGTTCTTC. The encoded protein is CASRDPGQSYNEQFF. V and J are TRBV2 and TRBJ2-1, with TRBD1 matching 7 bases. There are 15 residues in the CDR3. The germline gives CDR1 SNHLY, CDR2 FYNNEI. V lost 6 bases to trimming and J lost 1 base; unmatched junction nucleotides: 6.

This clonotype was found many times. The chain has TRBV7-9 and TRBJ2-1; the match to TRBD2 covers 10 bases. CDR3 length equals 15 residues. V was clipped by 2 bases and J by 5 bases; unmatched bases: 3. Looked up from germline, CDR1 is SEHNR and CDR2 is FQNEAQ (reference sequence). CDR3 nucleotide sequence: TGTGCCAGCAGCTTAACTAGCGGGACCGACAATGAGCAGTTCTTC. Its protein is CASSLTSGTDNEQFF.

This clonotype was found many times. This chain connects TRBV6-5 to TRBJ1-5; the D is unclear. Germline V gene data show CDR1 as MNHEY and CDR2 as SVGAGI. Deletions cut 1 base from V and 5 bases from J, with 9 bases between. This CDR3 contains 14 residues. In nucleotides, the CDR3 is TGTGCCAGCAGTTACTTGGCACCCGATCAGCCCCAGCATTTT. This gives the protein CASSYLAPDQPQHF.

The chain is built from TRBV20-1 and TRBJ1-5; the match to TRBD1 covers 9 bases. CDR3 size: 17 residues. Germline V CDR1 and CDR2: DFQATT, SNEGSKA (reference sequence). Trimming cost V 3 bases and J 0 bases; bases outside gene matches: 9. CDR3 sequence (DNA): TGCAGTGCTAGGGGCGGGACAGGGATGGTTAGCAATCAGCCCCAGCATTTT. It encodes CSARGGTGMVSNQPQHF.

In its sample, this clonotype was seen a few times. This sequence joins TRBV4-3 and TRBJ2-1, with 8 nucleotides matching TRBD1. Looked up from germline, CDR1 is LGHNA and CDR2 is YSLEER. Trimming removed 4 bases from V and 4 bases from J; junction bases left unmatched: 12. This CDR3 has 17 amino acids. The DNA for the CDR3 is TGCGCCAGCAGCCGAAGTCATCAGGGGGCGAGGTACAATGAGCAGTTCTTC. Amino acid sequence: CASSRSHQGARYNEQFF.

This clonotype occurred a few times. The chain is built from TRBV27 and TRBJ2-7; perhaps D is TRBD1 or TRBD2 (5 bases each). CDR3 length: 14 residues. V was trimmed by 5 bases and J by 4 bases, leaving 15 bases between them. Germline CDR1 reads MNHEY; CDR2 reads SMNVEV (reference sequence). The CDR3 DNA is TGTGCCAGCAGTCCCATGAGGGGTCGGTACGAGCAGTACTTC. It specifies CASSPMRGRYEQYF.